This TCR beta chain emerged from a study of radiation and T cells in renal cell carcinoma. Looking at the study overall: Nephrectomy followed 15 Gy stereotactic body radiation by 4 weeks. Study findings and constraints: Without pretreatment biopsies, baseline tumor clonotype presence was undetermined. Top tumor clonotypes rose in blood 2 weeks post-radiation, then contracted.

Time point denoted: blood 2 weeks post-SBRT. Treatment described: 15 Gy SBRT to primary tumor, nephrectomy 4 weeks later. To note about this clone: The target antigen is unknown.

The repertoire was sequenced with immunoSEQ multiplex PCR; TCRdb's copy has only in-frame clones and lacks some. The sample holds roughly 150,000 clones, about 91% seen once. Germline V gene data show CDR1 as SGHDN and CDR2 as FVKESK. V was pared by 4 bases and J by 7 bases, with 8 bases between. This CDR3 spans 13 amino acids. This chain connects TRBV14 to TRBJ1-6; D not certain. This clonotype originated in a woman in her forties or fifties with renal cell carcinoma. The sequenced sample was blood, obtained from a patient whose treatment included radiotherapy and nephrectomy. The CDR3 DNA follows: TGTGCCAGCAGCCCAGTTTTGAATTCACCCCTCCACTTT. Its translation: CASSPVLNSPLHF.